Listed below are T cell receptor beta chains from one sample, sequenced in a study of shared clonotypes between healthy human individuals. The table came from immunoSEQ multiplex PCR; TCRdb's copy has only in-frame clones and leaves some out. The table lists some 2,400,000 clones, under 97% of them singletons. Sample: naive CD4+ T cells sorted from blood. Source of these receptors: a man younger than 30 in good health. Both conserved end residues are part of each CDR3. Fields, in order: V gene, D gene, J gene, CDR3 protein. A D gene is named only where the DNA matches it firmly.

TRBV9,TRBD1,TRBJ2-3,CASSPGQFRTDTQYF
TRBV10-3,TRBD1,TRBJ1-1,CAISKTGGDTEAFF
TRBV10-2,-,TRBJ2-7,CASRPRPGRYEQYF
TRBV7-7,-,TRBJ2-5,CASSRTVTGTQYF
TRBV5-1,-,TRBJ1-6,CASSLVAVRSYNSPLHF
TRBV4-1,-,TRBJ1-1,CASSQAVDRPNTEAFF
TRBV5-5,-,TRBJ2-3,CASSLFGQNPSDTQYF
TRBV6-6,-,TRBJ2-5,CASSYRGFDQETQYF
TRBV7-8,TRBD1,TRBJ2-7,CASSWTEGQGDRSEYF
TRBV5-1,-,TRBJ2-7,CASSLGQSTFSYEQYF
TRBV10-3,-,TRBJ1-2,CAISESAGSNYGYTF
TRBV10-3,-,TRBJ1-1,CAISESPTRGSNTEAFF
TRBV5-6,TRBD1,TRBJ1-3,CASRPTGAGNTIYF
TRBV6-5,-,TRBJ1-1,CASKDGGADTEAFF
TRBV7-2,TRBD2,TRBJ2-1,CASSSSSGRAQGEQFF
TRBV2,TRBD1,TRBJ1-6,CASSLDRGPNSPLHF
TRBV6-4,-,TRBJ1-2,CASSDSGLSNYGYTF
TRBV29-1,-,TRBJ2-1,CSVEGRRNEQFF